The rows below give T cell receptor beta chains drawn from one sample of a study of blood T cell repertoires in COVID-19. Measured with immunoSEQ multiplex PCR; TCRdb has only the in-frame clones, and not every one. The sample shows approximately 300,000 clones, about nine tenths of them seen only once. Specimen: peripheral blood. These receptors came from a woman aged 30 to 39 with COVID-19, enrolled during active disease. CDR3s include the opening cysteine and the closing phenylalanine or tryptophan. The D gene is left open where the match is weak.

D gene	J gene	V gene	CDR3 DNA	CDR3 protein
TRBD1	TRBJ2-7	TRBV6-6	TGTGCCAGCAGGTCGGACAGGGCCCAATACGAGCAGTACTTC	CASRSDRAQYEQYF
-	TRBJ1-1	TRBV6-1	TGTGCCAGCAGTGATCCCAGCAGGGGCGGCACTGAAGCTTTCTTT	CASSDPSRGGTEAFF
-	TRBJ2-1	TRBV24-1	TGTGCCACCAGTATGAGCTCCTACAATGAGCAGTTCTTC	CATSMSSYNEQFF
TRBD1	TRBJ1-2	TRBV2	TGTGCCAGCAGTGGACGACAGGGCGCCTTC	CASSGRQGAF
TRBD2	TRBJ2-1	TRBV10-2	TGCGCCAGCAGTTTTGCTAGCGGGCCCTCCTACAATGAGCAGTTCTTC	CASSFASGPSYNEQFF
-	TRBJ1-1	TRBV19	TGTGCCAGTAGTGTCCCAGGGGCCACTGAAGCTTTCTTT	CASSVPGATEAFF
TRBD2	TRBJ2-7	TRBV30	TGTGCCTGGAGTGACCCTAGCGGGAGCTACTCCTACGAGCAGTACTTC	CAWSDPSGSYSYEQYF
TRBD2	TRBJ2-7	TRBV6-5	TGTGCCAGCAGTTACTCACTAGCGAGCGAGCAGTACTTC	CASSYSLASEQYF
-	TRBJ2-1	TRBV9	TGTGCCAGCAGCGAGAGGCTAGTATTTAATGAGCAGTTCTTC	CASSERLVFNEQFF
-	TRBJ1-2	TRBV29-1	TGCAGCGTTGATCCAACGACGACACAACTTAACTATGGCTACACCTTC	CSVDPTTTQLNYGYTF
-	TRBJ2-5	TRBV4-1	TGCGCCAGCAGCCAAGATCAATGGGCAGGGGGCGGGAGAGAGACCCAGTACTTC	CASSQDQWAGGGRETQYF
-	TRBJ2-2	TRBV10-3	TGTGCCATCAGTTTGAGGGCCCGGGGAGGAGATGCCGGGGAGCTGTTTTTT	CAISLRARGGDAGELFF
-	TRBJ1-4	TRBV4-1	TGCGCCAGCAGCCAAGATGCAGGCCTCCTTAATGAAAAACTGTTTTTT	CASSQDAGLLNEKLFF
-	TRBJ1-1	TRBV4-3	TGCGCCAGCAGCCAAGATCATAGGGGGTCTGAGAACACTGAAGCTTTCTTT	CASSQDHRGSENTEAFF
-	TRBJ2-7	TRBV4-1	TGCGCCAGCAGCCAAGACGCAGGGAAAACCTACGAGCAGTACTTC	CASSQDAGKTYEQYF
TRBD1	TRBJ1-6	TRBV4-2	TGTGCCAGCAGCCAGGATGGACAGGGGGATTCACCCCTCCACTTT	CASSQDGQGDSPLHF
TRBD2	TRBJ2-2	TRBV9	TGTGCCAGCAGCTCCCGTCCGCTAGCGGGAGGTACCGGGGAGCTGTTTTTT	CASSSRPLAGGTGELFF
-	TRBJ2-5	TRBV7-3	TGTGCCAGCAGCTTAGGACCGGAGGCGACCCAGTACTTC	CASSLGPEATQYF
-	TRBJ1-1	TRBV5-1	TGCGCCAGCAGCTTGGATCTAAACACTGAAGCTTTCTTT	CASSLDLNTEAFF
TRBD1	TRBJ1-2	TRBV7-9	TGTGCCAGCAGCTTAGAAGGGACAGGAGGGCTTGCTAACTATGGCTACACCTTC	CASSLEGTGGLANYGYTF
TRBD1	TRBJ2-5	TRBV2	TGTGCCAGCAGGTCGGGGACAGGGGGAGAGACCCAGTACTTC	CASRSGTGGETQYF
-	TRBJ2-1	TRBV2	TGTGCCAGCAGTGAAGACCCTCGGTACAATGAGCAGTTCTTC	CASSEDPRYNEQFF
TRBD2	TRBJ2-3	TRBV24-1	TGTGCCACCAGTGAACCGCTTTCTAGCGGGGGGAGCACAGATACGCAGTATTTT	CATSEPLSSGGSTDTQYF
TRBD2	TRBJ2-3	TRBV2	TGTGCCAGCAGTGAAGGGCCTAGCGGGAGTCACACAGATACGCAGTATTTT	CASSEGPSGSHTDTQYF
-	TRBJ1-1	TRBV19	TGTGCCAGTAGGTGGGGGCTCTCCTCGAACACTGAAGCTTTCTTT	CASRWGLSSNTEAFF
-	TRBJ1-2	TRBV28	TGTGCCAGCAGTTTGGTGAGGCATGGCTACACCTTC	CASSLVRHGYTF
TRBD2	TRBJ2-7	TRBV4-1	TGCGCCAGCAGCCAAGAGTCGACTAGCGGGACCTACGAGCAGTACTTC	CASSQESTSGTYEQYF
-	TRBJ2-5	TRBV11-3	TGTGCCAGCAGCTTAGGGGGGGAAAGGGGAGAGACCCAGTACTTC	CASSLGGERGETQYF
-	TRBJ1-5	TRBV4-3	TGCGCCAGCAGCCCGACCCTAGGGGTAAGCAATCAGCCCCAGCATTTT	CASSPTLGVSNQPQHF